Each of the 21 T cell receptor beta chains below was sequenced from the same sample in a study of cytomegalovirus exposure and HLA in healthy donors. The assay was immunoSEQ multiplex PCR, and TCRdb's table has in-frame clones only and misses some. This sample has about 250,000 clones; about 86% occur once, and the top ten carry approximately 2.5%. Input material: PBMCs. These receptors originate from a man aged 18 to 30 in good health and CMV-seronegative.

CDR3 coding DNA: TGTGCCAGCAGCTACCGGGACAGGGGAGGGTATGGCTACACCTTC. Protein: CASSYRDRGGYGYTF. The chain links TRBV5-6 to TRBJ1-2, with 10 bases matching TRBD1. This CDR3 region has 15 residues. The junction had 7 bases not matched to a gene; V was cut back by 3 bases and J by 5 bases. Germline V lookup: CDR1 SGHDT, CDR2 YYEEEE.

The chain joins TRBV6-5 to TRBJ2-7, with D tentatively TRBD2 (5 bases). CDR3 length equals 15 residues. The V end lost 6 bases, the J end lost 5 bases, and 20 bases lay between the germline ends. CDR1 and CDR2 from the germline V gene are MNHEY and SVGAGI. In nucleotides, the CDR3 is TGTGCCAGCAGCCTCCAAAATGAGGGTACCCACGAGCAGTACTTC. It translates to CASSLQNEGTHEQYF.

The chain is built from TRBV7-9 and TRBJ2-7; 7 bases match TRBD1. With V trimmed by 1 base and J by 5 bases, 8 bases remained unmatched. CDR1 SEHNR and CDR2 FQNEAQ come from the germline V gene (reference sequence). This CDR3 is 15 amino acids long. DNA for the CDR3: TGTGCCAGCAGCTTAGAAATGGGACAGACGGACGAGCAGTACTTC. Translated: CASSLEMGQTDEQYF.

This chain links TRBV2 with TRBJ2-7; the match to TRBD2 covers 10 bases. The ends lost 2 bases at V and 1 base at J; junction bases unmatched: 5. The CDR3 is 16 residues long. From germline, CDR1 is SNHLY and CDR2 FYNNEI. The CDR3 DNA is TGTGCCAGCAGTGAACCACTAGCGGGGAAATCCTACGAGCAGTACTTC. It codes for CASSEPLAGKSYEQYF.

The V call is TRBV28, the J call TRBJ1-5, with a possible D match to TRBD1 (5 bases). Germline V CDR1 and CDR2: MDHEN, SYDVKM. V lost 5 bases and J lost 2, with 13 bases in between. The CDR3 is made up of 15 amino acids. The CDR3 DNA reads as TGTGCCAGCAGTAGCCAGGGTGTGGGCAATCAGCCCCAGCATTTT. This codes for CASSSQGVGNQPQHF.

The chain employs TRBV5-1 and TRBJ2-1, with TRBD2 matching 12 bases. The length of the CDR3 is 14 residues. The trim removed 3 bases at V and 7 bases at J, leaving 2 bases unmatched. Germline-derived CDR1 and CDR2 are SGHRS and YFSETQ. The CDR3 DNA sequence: TGCGCCAGCAGCTCGACTAGCGGGGGTAATGAGCAGTTCTTC. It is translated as CASSSTSGGNEQFF.

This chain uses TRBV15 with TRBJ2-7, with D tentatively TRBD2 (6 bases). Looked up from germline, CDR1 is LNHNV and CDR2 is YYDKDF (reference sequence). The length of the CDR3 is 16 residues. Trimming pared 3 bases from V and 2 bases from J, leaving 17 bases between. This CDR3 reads CATSSGLEGTTYEQYF. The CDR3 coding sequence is TGTGCCACCAGCAGTGGACTGGAGGGGACCACCTACGAGCAGTACTTC.

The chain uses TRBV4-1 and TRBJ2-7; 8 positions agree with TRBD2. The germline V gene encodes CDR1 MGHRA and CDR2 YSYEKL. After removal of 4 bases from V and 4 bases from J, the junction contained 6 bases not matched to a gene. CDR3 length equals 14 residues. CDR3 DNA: TGCGCCAGCAGCCCACCCAGCGGGAGTTACGAGCAGTACTTC. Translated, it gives CASSPPSGSYEQYF.

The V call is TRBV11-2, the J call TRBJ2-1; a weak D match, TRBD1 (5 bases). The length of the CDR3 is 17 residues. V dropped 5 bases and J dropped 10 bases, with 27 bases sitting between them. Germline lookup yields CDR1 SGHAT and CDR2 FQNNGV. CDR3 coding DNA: TGTGCCAGCAGCCGACCTGAAACAGGATTTCCCGATGGGGAGCAGTTCTTC. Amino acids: CASSRPETGFPDGEQFF.

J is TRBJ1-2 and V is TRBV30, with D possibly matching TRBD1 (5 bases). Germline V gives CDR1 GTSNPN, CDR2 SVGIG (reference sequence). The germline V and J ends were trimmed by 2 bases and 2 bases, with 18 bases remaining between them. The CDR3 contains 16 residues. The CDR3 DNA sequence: TGTGCCTGGAGTTCCAAGGGGTCTGGGGCAAACTATGGCTACACCTTC. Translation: CAWSSKGSGANYGYTF.

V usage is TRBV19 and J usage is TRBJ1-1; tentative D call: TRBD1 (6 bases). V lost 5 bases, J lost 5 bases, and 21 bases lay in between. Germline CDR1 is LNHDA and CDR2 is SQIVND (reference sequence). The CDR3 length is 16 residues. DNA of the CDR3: TGTGCCAGTAGTTCTTCCGGCCGGCAGGGGAAGACTGAAGCTTTCTTT. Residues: CASSSSGRQGKTEAFF.

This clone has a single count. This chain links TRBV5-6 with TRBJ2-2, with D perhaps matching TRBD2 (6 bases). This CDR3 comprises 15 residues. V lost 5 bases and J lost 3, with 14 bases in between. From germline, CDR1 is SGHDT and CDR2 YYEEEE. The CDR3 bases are TGTGCCAGCAGGGGCCCAAGGGAGGACACCGGGGAGCTGTTTTTT. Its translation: CASRGPREDTGELFF.

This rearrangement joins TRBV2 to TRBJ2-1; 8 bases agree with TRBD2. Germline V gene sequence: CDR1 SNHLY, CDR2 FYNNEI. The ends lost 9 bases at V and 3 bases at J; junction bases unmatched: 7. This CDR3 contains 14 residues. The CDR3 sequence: CARHRTSSYNEQFF. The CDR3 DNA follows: TGTGCCAGACACAGGACTAGCAGCTACAATGAGCAGTTCTTC.

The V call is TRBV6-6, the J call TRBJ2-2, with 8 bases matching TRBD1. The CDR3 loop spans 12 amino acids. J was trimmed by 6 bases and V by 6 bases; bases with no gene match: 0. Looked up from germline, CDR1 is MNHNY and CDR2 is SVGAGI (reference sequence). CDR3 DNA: TGTGCCAGCAGACAGGGGGCCGGGGAGCTGTTTTTT. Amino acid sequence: CASRQGAGELFF.

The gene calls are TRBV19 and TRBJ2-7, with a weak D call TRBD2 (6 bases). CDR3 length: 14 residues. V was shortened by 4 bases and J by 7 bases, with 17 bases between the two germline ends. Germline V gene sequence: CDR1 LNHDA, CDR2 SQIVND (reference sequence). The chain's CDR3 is CASSTGDPRGEQYF. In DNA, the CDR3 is TGTGCCAGTAGTACCGGGGACCCTCGGGGGGAGCAGTACTTC.

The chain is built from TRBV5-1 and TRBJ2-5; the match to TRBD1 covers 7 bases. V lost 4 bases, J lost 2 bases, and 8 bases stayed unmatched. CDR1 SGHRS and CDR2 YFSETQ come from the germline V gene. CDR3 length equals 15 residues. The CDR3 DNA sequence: TGCGCCAGCAGCCCCAGGGACAGCCAACAAGAGACCCAGTACTTC. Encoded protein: CASSPRDSQQETQYF.

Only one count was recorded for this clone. The CDR3: CASSQGQGQTYGYTF. In DNA, the CDR3 is TGTGCCAGCAGCCAAGGACAGGGCCAAACTTATGGCTACACCTTC. The chain combines TRBV28 with TRBJ1-2; 8 positions match TRBD1. The CDR3 is 15 amino acids. The junction had 11 bases not matched to a gene; V was cut back by 6 bases and J by 5 bases. CDR1 and CDR2 (germline): MDHEN, SYDVKM.

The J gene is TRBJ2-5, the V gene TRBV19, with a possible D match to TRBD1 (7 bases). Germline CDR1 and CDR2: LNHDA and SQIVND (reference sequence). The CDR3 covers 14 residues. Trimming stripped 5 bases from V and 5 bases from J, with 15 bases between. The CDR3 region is CASSLAGGFETQYF. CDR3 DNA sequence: TGTGCCAGTAGTCTAGCAGGGGGGTTCGAGACCCAGTACTTC. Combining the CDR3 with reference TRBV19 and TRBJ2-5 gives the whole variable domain DGGITQSPKYLFRKEGQNVTLSCEQNLNHDAMYWYRQDPGQGLRLIYYSQIVNDFQKGDIAEGYSVSREKKESFPLTVTSAQKNPTAFYLCASSLAGGFETQYFGPGTRLLVL.

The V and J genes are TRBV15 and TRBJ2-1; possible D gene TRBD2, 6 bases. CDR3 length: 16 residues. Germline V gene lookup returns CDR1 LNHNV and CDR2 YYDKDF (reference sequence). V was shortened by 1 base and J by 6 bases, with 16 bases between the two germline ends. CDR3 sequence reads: CATSRVSGTRVNEQFF. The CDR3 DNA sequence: TGTGCCACCAGCAGAGTTTCCGGGACTCGGGTCAATGAGCAGTTCTTC.

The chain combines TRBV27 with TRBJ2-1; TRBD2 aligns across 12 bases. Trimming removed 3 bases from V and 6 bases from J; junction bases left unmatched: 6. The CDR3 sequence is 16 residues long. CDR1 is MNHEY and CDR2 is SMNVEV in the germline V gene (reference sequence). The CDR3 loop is CASSFRLAGAGNEQFF. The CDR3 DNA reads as TGTGCCAGCAGTTTTCGACTAGCGGGAGCGGGCAATGAGCAGTTCTTC.

The CDR3 coding sequence is TGTGCCAGCAGCCATAGGGGGGGAATCTACGAGCAGTACTTC. This encodes CASSHRGGIYEQYF. The chain recombines TRBV28 with TRBJ2-7; possible D gene TRBD2, 7 bases. Germline lookup yields CDR1 MDHEN and CDR2 SYDVKM. The CDR3 spans 14 residues. Trimming cost V 6 bases and J 3 bases, with 15 bases left between them. The full variable domain, with the rest looked up from reference TRBV28 and TRBJ2-7, is DVKVTQSSRYLVKRTGEKVFLECVQDMDHENMFWYRQDPGLGLRLIYFSYDVKMKEKGDIPEGYSVSREKKERFSLILESASTNQTSMYLCASSHRGGIYEQYFGPGTRLTVT.